A single sample gave rise to the 24 T cell receptor beta chains below, sequenced in a study of human versus mouse CDR3 diversity and MHC coevolution. TCRdb's table, derived via immunoSEQ multiplex PCR, lists solely in-frame clones and lacks some. The sample holds tens of thousands of clones, over 90% seen once. The specimen was naive CD4+ T cells from blood. Subset meaning: CD45RO-negative CD62L-positive naive CD4 T cells. These receptors all come from a person aged 55 to 75 in good health.

The genes are TRBV6-5 and TRBJ2-4, with D hard to call. This CDR3 is built from 13 residues. The germline V gene has CDR1 MNHEY and CDR2 SVGAGI. Trimming shortened V by 6 bases and J by 3 bases, and 9 bases separated the two germline ends. The CDR3 loop reads CASRSVGKNIQYF. CDR3 DNA: TGTGCCAGCAGGAGCGTGGGCAAAAACATTCAGTACTTC.

This rearrangement joins TRBV25-1 to TRBJ1-3; D uncertain. The CDR3 is 15 residues long. Deletions cut 4 bases from V and 2 bases from J, with 12 bases between. Germline loops: CDR1 MGHDK, CDR2 SYGVNS. This chain's CDR3 is CASSVRGGAGNTIYF. The CDR3 DNA reads TGTGCCAGCAGTGTTAGAGGCGGCGCTGGAAACACCATATATTTT. Full variable domain (missing parts from reference TRBV25-1 and TRBJ1-3): EADIYQTPRYLVIGTGKKITLECSQTMGHDKMYWYQQDPGMELHLIHYSYGVNSTEKGDLSSESTVSRIRTEHFPLTLESARPSHTSQYLCASSVRGGAGNTIYFGEGSWLTVV.

This sequence joins TRBV5-6 and TRBJ2-5; 10 positions match TRBD2. The CDR3 is made up of 15 amino acids. Germline values: CDR1 SGHDT, CDR2 YYEEEE. Trimming at V came to 5 bases and at J to 5 bases, leaving 9 bases not matched to a gene. Here the CDR3 reads CASSTLAGVGETQYF. Written as DNA, the CDR3 is TGTGCCAGCAGTACTCTAGCGGGAGTAGGGGAGACCCAGTACTTC.

This clone was recorded once. The V call is TRBV18, the J call TRBJ2-2; 10 bases are shared with TRBD2. Germline V gives CDR1 KGHSH, CDR2 LQKENI. Unmatched junction bases numbered 12, after V lost 6 bases and J lost 11 bases. This CDR3 has 15 residues. The CDR3 nucleotides read TGTGCCAGCTCCGACCAGGTTCCTAGCGGGAGTGAGCTGTTTTTT. As protein: CASSDQVPSGSELFF.

The chain couples TRBV19 to TRBJ2-5; perhaps TRBD1 as D (6 bases). Germline CDR1 reads LNHDA; CDR2 reads SQIVND (reference sequence). The CDR3 covers 15 residues. V was cut by 6 bases and J by 4 bases, with 18 bases left in between. The CDR3 DNA is TGTGCCAGTAGGCAGGACAGTAGTAGGCTAGAGACCCAGTACTTC. It specifies CASRQDSSRLETQYF.

The chain carries TRBV6-4 and TRBJ2-1; D might be TRBD2 (5 bases). V gave up 8 bases and J gave up 4 bases, with 18 bases separating them. CDR1 MRHNA and CDR2 SNTAGT come from the germline V gene. The CDR3 has 15 residues. The CDR3 reads CASRPSGRPYNEQFF. The CDR3 DNA is TGTGCCAGCCGCCCGAGCGGCCGCCCTTACAATGAGCAGTTCTTC.

As to this clone: In the same sample, other DNA sequences code for this CDR3. V usage is TRBV6-6 and J usage is TRBJ1-1; 8 bases map to TRBD1. Losses at the gene ends were 0 bases for V and 3 bases for J; bases not matched to a gene: 3. Germline V lookup: CDR1 MNHNY, CDR2 SVGAGI (reference sequence). This CDR3 spans 15 amino acids. CDR3 residues: CASSYSATGDTEAFF. As DNA, the CDR3 is TGTGCCAGCAGTTACTCCGCGACAGGGGACACTGAAGCTTTCTTT.

The chain carries TRBV7-9 and TRBJ2-2; possibly TRBD2 for D (6 bases). CDR1 is SEHNR and CDR2 is FQNEAQ in the germline V gene (reference sequence). The V end lost 7 bases, the J end lost 1 base, and 13 bases lay between the germline ends. The CDR3 has 15 amino acids. The CDR3 loop is CASTRDSQNTGELFF. In DNA form, the CDR3 reads TGTGCCAGCACCCGGGACTCACAGAACACCGGGGAGCTGTTTTTT.

This clone came up a few times. This chain connects TRBV25-1 to TRBJ2-5; 11 nucleotides line up with TRBD2. The CDR3 sequence is 15 residues long. The V segment lost 2 bases and the J segment 6 bases; nucleotides outside the gene matches: 5. Germline loops: CDR1 MGHDK, CDR2 SYGVNS. CDR3 sequence reads: CASSEGLAGGKTQYF. The CDR3 DNA reads TGTGCCAGCAGTGAAGGGCTAGCGGGAGGAAAGACCCAGTACTTC.

The chain uses TRBV5-1 and TRBJ1-2, with D uncertain. The CDR3 runs to 13 residues. Germline loops: CDR1 SGHRS, CDR2 YFSETQ. V lost 4 bases and J lost 2, with 9 bases in between. CDR3 in DNA: TGCGCCAGCAGCGTACAGTCAAACTATGGCTACACCTTC. It codes for CASSVQSNYGYTF.

J is TRBJ2-2 and V is TRBV10-3; 10 bases are a match to TRBD1. Germline assignment: CDR1 ENHRY and CDR2 SYGVKD. CDR3 length equals 15 residues. The V segment lost 6 bases and the J segment 6 bases; nucleotides outside the gene matches: 7. The CDR3 sequence is CAIRATGGSAGELFF. CDR3 coding DNA: TGTGCCATCAGGGCGACAGGGGGCAGCGCCGGGGAGCTGTTTTTT.

The chain joins TRBV18 to TRBJ1-3, with D maybe TRBD1 (5 bases). In germline, CDR1 is KGHSH, CDR2 LQKENI. The CDR3 has 16 amino acids. The V gene lost 2 bases and the J gene lost 0 bases, with 11 bases spanning the gap. This CDR3 reads CASSPAGRLSGNTIYF. The CDR3 DNA sequence: TGTGCCAGCTCACCAGCGGGGCGCCTCTCTGGAAACACCATATATTTT.

This chain uses TRBV2 with TRBJ1-5; TRBD1 agrees at 9 bases. This CDR3 is 14 amino acids long. The J segment lost 6 bases and the V segment lost 7 bases, leaving 7 bases of the junction unmatched. Per the germline V gene, CDR1 is SNHLY and CDR2 is FYNNEI. CDR3 sequence reads: CASKYRGLGQPQHF. CDR3 DNA sequence: TGTGCCAGCAAATACAGGGGGCTGGGTCAGCCCCAGCATTTT.

CDR3 DNA: TGTGCCAGCAGCCGGGGACAAGCTGCCAATCAGCCCCAGCATTTT. Residues: CASSRGQAANQPQHF. This sequence joins TRBV5-8 and TRBJ1-5; D might be TRBD1 (6 bases). The V end lost 4 bases, the J end lost 3 bases, and 14 bases lay between the germline ends. This CDR3 is built from 15 residues. The germline gives CDR1 SGHTS, CDR2 YDEGEE.

The J gene is TRBJ1-4, the V gene TRBV19; D is possibly TRBD1 (6 bases). The CDR3 contains 15 residues. Between the trimmed V and J ends, which lost 7 bases and 0 bases, there was a span of 12 bases. In germline, CDR1 is LNHDA, CDR2 SQIVND (reference sequence). For the CDR3, the DNA is TGTGCCAGTACCCCGGGACAAGCAACTAATGAAAAACTGTTTTTT. It encodes CASTPGQATNEKLFF.

The chain combines TRBV13 with TRBJ2-2; perhaps TRBD1 as D (6 bases). The length of the CDR3 is 17 residues. V shed 1 base and J shed 5 bases, with 17 bases lying between them. Germline V gene lookup returns CDR1 PRHDT and CDR2 FYEKMQ (reference sequence). The CDR3 sequence: CASSLVVQGSRTGELFF. The CDR3 DNA sequence: TGTGCCAGCAGCTTAGTGGTACAGGGCAGTAGGACCGGGGAGCTGTTTTTT.

This chain connects TRBV10-3 to TRBJ2-1; 8 bases match TRBD2. The CDR3 loop spans 16 amino acids. The ends lost 8 bases at V and 3 bases at J; junction bases unmatched: 12. From germline, CDR1 is ENHRY and CDR2 SYGVKD. CDR3 sequence: CAIAREAGGFYNEQFF. The CDR3 DNA reads TGTGCCATCGCCAGGGAGGCGGGAGGTTTCTACAATGAGCAGTTCTTC.

The V and J genes are TRBV7-2 and TRBJ2-7; no definite D call. Trimming took off 8 bases at V and 1 base at J, with 9 bases between the two ends. Germline loops: CDR1 SGHTA, CDR2 FQGNSA. This CDR3 spans 12 amino acids. CDR3 coding DNA: TGTGCCAGCTCGAGAGTTTCCTACGAGCAGTACTTC. Translated, it gives CASSRVSYEQYF.

The rearrangement joins TRBV2 to TRBJ2-2, with 7 bases that match TRBD2. This CDR3 spans 15 amino acids. Trimming took 7 bases from V and 4 from J; bases not matched to a gene: 9. Germline V gives CDR1 SNHLY, CDR2 FYNNEI. CDR3: CASKGEGVVTGELFF. The CDR3 nucleotides read TGTGCCAGCAAAGGGGAGGGCGTAGTCACCGGGGAGCTGTTTTTT.

The chain couples TRBV6-5 to TRBJ2-7, with a possible D match to TRBD1 (5 bases). The V gene's germline CDR1 is MNHEY and CDR2 SVGAGI. The CDR3 length is 11 residues. V was cut by 7 bases and J by 3 bases, with 7 bases left in between. The CDR3 reads CASTQGYEQYF. The CDR3 nucleotides read TGTGCCAGCACGCAGGGCTACGAGCAGTACTTC.

The gene calls are TRBV19 and TRBJ2-1, with 8 bases lining up with TRBD2. CDR3 size: 17 residues. CDR1 LNHDA and CDR2 SQIVND come from the germline V gene (reference sequence). V shed 3 bases, J shed 0 bases, and the junction held 7 bases outside the gene matches. The CDR3 is CASSISPSGGSYNEQFF. In nucleotides, the CDR3 is TGTGCCAGTAGTATTTCTCCCAGCGGGGGCTCCTACAATGAGCAGTTCTTC.

The chain carries TRBV30 and TRBJ1-6; possibly TRBD1 for D (5 bases). V lost 0 bases, J lost 3 bases, and 6 bases lay in between. The CDR3 has 14 residues. Germline CDR1 and CDR2: GTSNPN and SVGIG (reference sequence). CDR3 residues: CAWSVTGYNSPLHF. DNA of the CDR3: TGTGCCTGGAGTGTTACAGGCTATAATTCACCCCTCCACTTT.

The chain employs TRBV19 and TRBJ2-1; 14 nucleotides match TRBD2. CDR1 LNHDA and CDR2 SQIVND come from the germline V gene (reference sequence). The ends lost 7 bases at V and 6 bases at J; junction bases unmatched: 5. The CDR3 runs 15 residues. For the CDR3, the DNA is TGTGCCAGTACCCTGGGACTAGCGGGAGCCAATGAGCAGTTCTTC. Encoded protein: CASTLGLAGANEQFF.

V gene TRBV14 combines with J gene TRBJ2-2, with TRBD1 matching over 9 bases. V gave up 1 base and J gave up 4 bases; unmatched junction bases: 4. The CDR3 length is 16 residues. Germline CDR1 SGHDN, CDR2 FVKESK. As DNA, the CDR3 is TGTGCCAGCAGCCAAGTTACAGGGGGCCGCACCGGGGAGCTGTTTTTT. This encodes CASSQVTGGRTGELFF.